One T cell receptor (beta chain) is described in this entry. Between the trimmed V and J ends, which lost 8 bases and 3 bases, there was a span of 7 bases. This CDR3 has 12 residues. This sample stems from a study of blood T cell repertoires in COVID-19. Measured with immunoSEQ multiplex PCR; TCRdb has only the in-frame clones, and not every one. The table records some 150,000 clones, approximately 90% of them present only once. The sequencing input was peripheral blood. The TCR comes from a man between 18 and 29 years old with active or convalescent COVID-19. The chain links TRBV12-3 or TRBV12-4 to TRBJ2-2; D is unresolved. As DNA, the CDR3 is TGTGCCAGCCGTCCCGACACCGGGGAGCTGTTTTTT. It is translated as CASRPDTGELFF.